This T cell receptor beta chain was captured by sequencing in a study of CD8 T cells in ankylosing spondylitis. Findings of the study overall: In peripheral blood, disease-linked CD8+ clones occurred at relatively low frequencies. There was a TCR beta motif, made of 7 or 8 highly homologous variants, that appeared characteristic of ankylosing spondylitis blood.

A note on this clonotype: The antigen remains undetermined.

TCRdb ran MiXCR on the 5' RACE reads and lists one entry per CDR3 protein. This table holds a few hundred thousand distinct CDR3 sequences, approximately 20% found once. This CDR3 spans 15 amino acids. The ends lost 4 bases at V and 4 bases at J; junction bases unmatched: 6. Germline V lookup: CDR1 SGHRS, CDR2 YFSETQ. The source is a male donor with ankylosing spondylitis. The genes are TRBV5-1 and TRBJ1-3; 9 bases agree with TRBD1. Sequenced input: blood, either unsorted or a sorted T cell fraction (not recorded which). The CDR3 DNA sequence: TGCGCCAGCAGCCCCTGGACAGGGGAAGGAAACACCATATATTTT. This sequence encodes CASSPWTGEGNTIYF.